One and the same sample provided the 5 T cell receptor beta chains below, sequenced in a study of graft-versus-host responses after intestinal transplantation. These receptors have no identified antigens. Measured with immunoSEQ multiplex PCR; TCRdb has only the in-frame clones, and not every one. The table records about 120,000 clones, around 90% of them present only once. The material was unstimulated CD4+ T cells sorted from spleen or lymph node cells, obtained before transplant. These receptors were obtained from a human donor who was the organ donor for an intestinal transplant.

J is TRBJ2-2 and V is TRBV5-1; 9 bases agree with TRBD1. V shed 2 bases, J shed 7 bases, and the junction held 3 bases outside the gene matches. The CDR3 runs to 14 residues. CDR1 and CDR2 (germline): SGHRS, YFSETQ. CDR3 sequence: CASSFGQGNGELFF. For the CDR3, the DNA is TGCGCCAGCAGCTTCGGACAGGGGAACGGGGAGCTGTTTTTT.

Only one count was recorded for this clone. V and J are TRBV10-3 and TRBJ2-1; possibly TRBD2 for D (6 bases). Germline assignment: CDR1 ENHRY and CDR2 SYGVKD. Trimming removed 7 bases at V and 10 bases at J, with 17 bases between. The CDR3 has 13 residues. This CDR3 is CAITGRGSDEQFF. CDR3 nucleotides: TGTGCCATCACCGGTCGGGGGAGCGACGAGCAGTTCTTC.

This sequence joins TRBV28 and TRBJ2-3; 9 bases fit TRBD1. The CDR3 contains 15 residues. V shed 3 bases and J 8 bases; nucleotides not matched to a gene: 9. Germline V gene sequence: CDR1 MDHEN, CDR2 SYDVKM. The CDR3 region has the DNA TGTGCCAGCAGTTTCGGCGACAGGGGGGAGAGTACGCAGTATTTT. Translating gives CASSFGDRGESTQYF.

This clone was recorded once. The chain joins TRBV7-9 to TRBJ2-2; 12 bases align to TRBD2. Per germline, CDR1 SEHNR and CDR2 FQNEAQ (reference sequence). V trimming: 3 bases; J trimming: 0 bases; junction bases outside the gene matches: 2. This CDR3 spans 17 amino acids. This CDR3 is CASSLLAGGANTGELFF. CDR3 sequence (DNA): TGTGCCAGCAGCTTGCTAGCGGGAGGGGCGAACACCGGGGAGCTGTTTTTT.

J is TRBJ1-2 and V is TRBV30; 7 nucleotides align to TRBD1. This CDR3 has 12 residues. V lost 5 bases to trimming and J lost 3 bases; unmatched junction nucleotides: 3. The germline V gene has CDR1 GTSNPN and CDR2 SVGIG (reference sequence). Written as DNA, the CDR3 is TGTGCCTGGGCCAGGGGGGACTATGGCTACACCTTC. Amino acid sequence: CAWARGDYGYTF.